What follows are 20 T cell receptor beta chains derived from one specimen sequenced in a study of T cell responses to AZD1222 COVID-19 vaccine. Assay used: immunoSEQ multiplex PCR; TCRdb lists only in-frame clones, some missing. The sample has roughly 67,000 clones, approximately 88% seen once; the top ten hold about 20%. Sequenced here: peripheral blood, sampled on day 0 of AZD1222 vaccination. Every receptor here comes from an adult in good health.

The rearrangement joins TRBV5-1 to TRBJ2-1; no reliable D call. The CDR3 consists of 12 residues. V lost 4 bases to trimming and J lost 4 bases, with 6 bases between them. CDR1 is SGHRS and CDR2 is YFSETQ in the germline V gene. The CDR3 here is CASSGGYNEQFF. CDR3 coding DNA: TGCGCCAGCAGCGGTGGGTACAATGAGCAGTTCTTC.

The chain joins TRBV6-2 or TRBV6-3 to TRBJ1-1, with 7 bases lining up with TRBD1. CDR3 length: 14 residues. Trimming took 6 bases from V and 1 from J; bases not matched to a gene: 5. The germline CDR1 and CDR2 sequences are MNHEY and SVGEGT. The CDR3 loop is CASSQGQTNTEAFF. Here the CDR3 DNA reads TGTGCCAGCAGCCAGGGACAGACGAACACTGAAGCTTTCTTT.

The chain joins TRBV27 to TRBJ2-7; TRBD2 matches at 7 bases. The germline V gene has CDR1 MNHEY and CDR2 SMNVEV (reference sequence). This CDR3 has 13 amino acids. The ends lost 10 bases at V and 3 bases at J; junction bases unmatched: 9. CDR3 nucleotides: TGTGCCACCTCTTGGGGACTACACTACGAGCAGTACTTC. As protein: CATSWGLHYEQYF.

The J gene is TRBJ2-2, the V gene TRBV6-6; tentatively, D is TRBD1 (6 bases). V gave up 0 bases and J gave up 7 bases, with 9 bases separating them. This CDR3 is built from 14 residues. CDR1 is MNHNY, CDR2 SVGAGI, per germline (reference sequence). In DNA, the CDR3 is TGTGCCAGCAGTTACTCGAGGACAGACGGGGAGCTGTTTTTT. It specifies CASSYSRTDGELFF.

The chain links TRBV2 to TRBJ2-1, with 8 bases lining up with TRBD1. The CDR3 totals 14 residues. CDR1 SNHLY and CDR2 FYNNEI come from the germline V gene. With V trimmed by 6 bases and J by 7 bases, 8 bases remained unmatched. The CDR3 spells CASRRQGSKNEQFF. The CDR3, as DNA: TGTGCCAGCAGGAGACAGGGGTCGAAGAATGAGCAGTTCTTC.

The gene calls are TRBV4-2 and TRBJ2-7; maybe TRBD1 (6 bases). V gave up 0 bases and J gave up 0 bases, with 12 bases separating them. The germline V gene encodes CDR1 LGHNA and CDR2 YNFKEQ. CDR3 length: 16 amino acids. DNA of the CDR3: TGTGCCAGCAGCCAAGATTTACGGACAGTCTCCTACGAGCAGTACTTC. Its protein product is CASSQDLRTVSYEQYF.

The V call is TRBV5-4, the J call TRBJ2-2; TRBD2 matches 8 bases. This CDR3 is 18 amino acids long. Unmatched junction bases numbered 16, after V lost 3 bases and J lost 6 bases. CDR1 SGHNT and CDR2 YYREEE come from the germline V gene (reference sequence). The CDR3 DNA reads TGTGCCAGCAGCTCCTCCTGGGGCGGGACTAGTGGGGCCGGGGAGCTGTTTTTT. Translation gives CASSSSWGGTSGAGELFF. The complete variable domain, with remaining parts taken from reference TRBV5-4 and TRBJ2-2, reads ETGVTQSPTHLIKTRGQQVTLRCSSQSGHNTVSWYQQALGQGPQFIFQYYREEENGRGNFPPRFSGLQFPNYSSELNVNALELDDSALYLCASSSSWGGTSGAGELFFGEGSRLTVL.

The chain links TRBV5-1 to TRBJ2-7; the match to TRBD2 covers 8 bases. The germline V gene has CDR1 SGHRS and CDR2 YFSETQ. Germline trimming cut 3 bases from V and 4 bases from J; bases unmatched to any gene: 21. This CDR3 contains 19 residues. The CDR3 sequence is CASSSQTMTRGAGKYEQYF. For the CDR3, the DNA is TGCGCCAGCAGCTCACAAACTATGACGCGGGGGGCAGGGAAATACGAGCAGTACTTC. The full variable domain, rest sourced from reference TRBV5-1 and TRBJ2-7, is KAGVTQTPRYLIKTRGQQVTLSCSPISGHRSVSWYQQTPGQGLQFLFEYFSETQRNKGNFPGRFSGRQFSNSRSEMNVSTLELGDSALYLCASSSQTMTRGAGKYEQYFGPGTRLTVT.

V is TRBV27 and J is TRBJ2-1, with D possibly called TRBD1 or TRBD2 (5 bases each). Per germline, CDR1 MNHEY and CDR2 SMNVEV (reference sequence). V was pared by 6 bases and J by 2 bases, with 14 bases between. This CDR3 is built from 15 residues. The CDR3 reads CASSPEGQTYNEQFF. CDR3 nucleotides: TGTGCCAGCAGCCCCGAGGGGCAGACCTACAATGAGCAGTTCTTC.

This sequence joins TRBV5-1 and TRBJ2-3; 13 bases fit TRBD2. V was clipped by 2 bases and J by 4 bases; unmatched bases: 1. This CDR3 has 15 residues. Per germline, CDR1 SGHRS and CDR2 YFSETQ. In DNA, the CDR3 is TGCGCCAGCAGCTTAGGACTAGCGGGAGCAGATACGCAGTATTTT. The encoded protein is CASSLGLAGADTQYF. The full variable domain, its missing parts supplied by reference TRBV5-1 and TRBJ2-3, is KAGVTQTPRYLIKTRGQQVTLSCSPISGHRSVSWYQQTPGQGLQFLFEYFSETQRNKGNFPGRFSGRQFSNSRSEMNVSTLELGDSALYLCASSLGLAGADTQYFGPGTRLTVL.

The chain is built from TRBV6-5 and TRBJ2-6; D uncertain. In germline, CDR1 is MNHEY, CDR2 SVGAGI. The CDR3 runs to 15 residues. V lost 5 bases, J lost 0 bases, and 8 bases lay in between. CDR3 DNA sequence: TGTGCCAGCAGTCCGATACGCTCTGGGGCCAACGTCCTGACTTTC. As protein: CASSPIRSGANVLTF.

V and J are TRBV15 and TRBJ2-3; D is uncertain. Germline V gives CDR1 LNHNV, CDR2 YYDKDF (reference sequence). Trimming left V 4 bases short and J 3 bases short, with 11 bases between. This CDR3 comprises 14 residues. The DNA of the CDR3 is TGTGCCACCAGCACCCATAAGGAAACAGATACGCAGTATTTT. This encodes CATSTHKETDTQYF.

The chain uses TRBV7-9 and TRBJ1-4; no clear D. Between the trimmed V and J ends, which lost 5 bases and 0 bases, there was a span of 10 bases. In germline, CDR1 is SEHNR, CDR2 FQNEAQ (reference sequence). There are 15 residues in the CDR3. This CDR3 is CASSLGRATNEKLFF. The CDR3 region has the DNA TGTGCCAGCAGCCTTGGACGTGCAACTAATGAAAAACTGTTTTTT.

V is TRBV7-7 and J is TRBJ1-3, with D hard to call. This CDR3 comprises 16 residues. Trimming removed 1 base from V and 0 bases from J, with 10 bases in between. Per the germline V gene, CDR1 is SSHAT and CDR2 is FNYEAQ (reference sequence). In nucleotides, the CDR3 is TGTGCCAGCAGCTTAGTTTTCTTAAGCTCTGGAAACACCATATATTTT. It specifies CASSLVFLSSGNTIYF.

The V and J genes are TRBV6-2 or TRBV6-3 and TRBJ2-7, with D perhaps matching TRBD1 (5 bases). Trimming pared 5 bases from V and 0 bases from J, leaving 11 bases between. This CDR3 contains 14 residues. From germline, CDR1 is MNHEY and CDR2 SVGEGT. The CDR3 sequence is CASSKTVISYEQYF. For the CDR3, the DNA is TGTGCCAGCAGTAAGACAGTTATCTCCTACGAGCAGTACTTC.

This clone was recorded only once. CDR3: CASSLGREGNQPQHF. Here the CDR3 DNA reads TGTGCCAGCAGCTTAGGGAGGGAGGGGAATCAGCCCCAGCATTTT. The V and J genes are TRBV7-2 and TRBJ1-5; D may be TRBD1 (5 bases). V gave up 1 base and J gave up 4 bases, with 11 bases separating them. The germline CDR1 and CDR2 sequences are SGHTA and FQGNSA. The CDR3 runs 15 residues.

The chain carries TRBV4-2 and TRBJ2-1; no reliable D call. In germline, CDR1 is LGHNA, CDR2 YNFKEQ. The CDR3 sequence is 16 residues long. V was shortened by 4 bases and J by 0 bases, with 13 bases between the two germline ends. The CDR3 reads CASSPRPTSSYNEQFF. The CDR3 DNA reads as TGTGCCAGCAGCCCACGGCCCACAAGCTCCTACAATGAGCAGTTCTTC.

This clone was found once. The chain has TRBV6-5 and TRBJ1-2; D uncertain. V lost 6 bases, J lost 2 bases, and 10 bases lay in between. Germline CDR1 is MNHEY and CDR2 is SVGAGI. This CDR3 spans 13 amino acids. The CDR3, as DNA: TGTGCCAGCAGCGGTACGGGAAACTATGGCTACACCTTC. Translated: CASSGTGNYGYTF.

The chain employs TRBV19 and TRBJ2-1; the match to TRBD2 covers 10 bases. V lost 10 bases and J lost 2; bases outside the gene matches: 5. This CDR3 is built from 14 residues. Germline V lookup: CDR1 LNHDA, CDR2 SQIVND (reference sequence). The CDR3 sequence: CATGGLAAYNEQFF. CDR3 DNA sequence: TGTGCCACCGGCGGACTAGCGGCCTACAATGAGCAGTTCTTC.

The rearrangement joins TRBV6-4 to TRBJ2-1, with 8 nucleotides matching TRBD1. This CDR3 has 14 residues. J was trimmed by 6 bases and V by 7 bases; bases with no gene match: 8. Looked up from germline, CDR1 is MRHNA and CDR2 is SNTAGT. The CDR3 reads CASNVRGPVNEQFF. The DNA for the CDR3 is TGTGCCAGCAACGTCAGGGGGCCGGTCAATGAGCAGTTCTTC.